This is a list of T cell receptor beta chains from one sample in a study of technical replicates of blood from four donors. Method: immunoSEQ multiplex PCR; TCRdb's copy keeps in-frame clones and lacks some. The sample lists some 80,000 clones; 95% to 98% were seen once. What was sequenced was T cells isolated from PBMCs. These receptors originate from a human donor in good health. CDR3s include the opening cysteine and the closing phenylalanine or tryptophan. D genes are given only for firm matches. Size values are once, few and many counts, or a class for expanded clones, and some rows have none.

cdr3_nt: TGTGCCAGTAGTATTAAACAGGGAACCGAGCAGTACTTC; cdr3_aa: CASSIKQGTEQYF; d_call: .; clone_size: .; j_call: TRBJ2-7; v_call: TRBV19
cdr3_nt: TGTGCCAGCAGCTTCGGGACTAGCGTATTAGAGACCCAGTACTTC; cdr3_aa: CASSFGTSVLETQYF; d_call: TRBD2; clone_size: .; j_call: TRBJ2-5; v_call: TRBV7-6
cdr3_nt: TGTGCCAGCAGTAATAGCGGGAGGGATGCCGGGGAGCTGTTTTTT; cdr3_aa: CASSNSGRDAGELFF; d_call: TRBD2; clone_size: .; j_call: TRBJ2-2; v_call: TRBV6-6
cdr3_nt: TGTGCCAGCAGCCCCGGGACAGGGGGTTCCTACGAGCAGTACTTC; cdr3_aa: CASSPGTGGSYEQYF; d_call: TRBD1; clone_size: .; j_call: TRBJ2-7; v_call: TRBV9
cdr3_nt: TGTGCCTGGAGTGTCGTCACAGATACGCAGTATTTT; cdr3_aa: CAWSVVTDTQYF; d_call: .; clone_size: .; j_call: TRBJ2-3; v_call: TRBV30
cdr3_nt: TGTGCCAGCAGTTCTAGATCTAGCACAGATACGCAGTATTTT; cdr3_aa: CASSSRSSTDTQYF; d_call: .; clone_size: .; j_call: TRBJ2-3; v_call: TRBV28
cdr3_nt: TGTGCCAGCAGCTTAAACAGGGGCAAAGCGAACACCGGGGAGCTGTTTTTT; cdr3_aa: CASSLNRGKANTGELFF; d_call: TRBD1; clone_size: .; j_call: TRBJ2-2; v_call: TRBV7-7
cdr3_nt: TGTGCCAGCAGCCCCCTAACGGAGCGGGGGGACTACGAGCAGTACTTC; cdr3_aa: CASSPLTERGDYEQYF; d_call: TRBD2; clone_size: .; j_call: TRBJ2-7; v_call: TRBV13
cdr3_nt: TGTGCCAGCAGTTTAGATCGCAACCCTCGGGACGAGCAGTACTTC; cdr3_aa: CASSLDRNPRDEQYF; d_call: .; clone_size: .; j_call: TRBJ2-7; v_call: TRBV27
cdr3_nt: TGTGCCACCAGCAGAATAAACACTGAAGCTTTCTTT; cdr3_aa: CATSRINTEAFF; d_call: .; clone_size: .; j_call: TRBJ1-1; v_call: TRBV15
cdr3_nt: TGCGCCAGCAGCTTGGGGACTAGCGGGAGGCGGACAGATACGCAGTATTTT; cdr3_aa: CASSLGTSGRRTDTQYF; d_call: TRBD2; clone_size: .; j_call: TRBJ2-3; v_call: TRBV5-1
cdr3_nt: TGCGCCAGCAGCCAAGTTGCCAGGCCCTACGAGCAGTACTTC; cdr3_aa: CASSQVARPYEQYF; d_call: .; clone_size: .; j_call: TRBJ2-7; v_call: TRBV4-1
cdr3_nt: TGTGCCAGCAGCTCCCCTAGCGGGAGGAAGGCCACAGATACGCAGTATTTT; cdr3_aa: CASSSPSGRKATDTQYF; d_call: TRBD2; clone_size: few; j_call: TRBJ2-3; v_call: TRBV13
cdr3_nt: TGCGCCAGCAGCCAAGAACGGGCGGGAGTAGTGGCTTACGAGCAGTACTTC; cdr3_aa: CASSQERAGVVAYEQYF; d_call: TRBD2; clone_size: .; j_call: TRBJ2-7; v_call: TRBV4-1
cdr3_nt: TGTGCCAGCAGCATAGGGGTCACTGAAGCTTTCTTT; cdr3_aa: CASSIGVTEAFF; d_call: .; clone_size: .; j_call: TRBJ1-1; v_call: TRBV5-4
cdr3_nt: TGTGCCAGCTCACCATCTCCAGGCGACGCTGAAGCTTTCTTT; cdr3_aa: CASSPSPGDAEAFF; d_call: .; clone_size: few; j_call: TRBJ1-1; v_call: TRBV18
cdr3_nt: TGTGCCAGTTCGACAGGGGGACTCACCGGGGAGCTGTTTTTT; cdr3_aa: CASSTGGLTGELFF; d_call: TRBD1; clone_size: .; j_call: TRBJ2-2; v_call: TRBV9
cdr3_nt: TGTGCCAGCAGCTTACCGACAGGGATAGTAGATACGCAGTATTTT; cdr3_aa: CASSLPTGIVDTQYF; d_call: TRBD1; clone_size: .; j_call: TRBJ2-3; v_call: TRBV5-6
cdr3_nt: TGCAGCGTCGATACTAGCGGGACTTACAATGAGCAGTTCTTC; cdr3_aa: CSVDTSGTYNEQFF; d_call: TRBD2; clone_size: .; j_call: TRBJ2-1; v_call: TRBV29-1
cdr3_nt: TGTGCCAGTAATCTAGCGGGGTACAATGAGCAGTTCTTC; cdr3_aa: CASNLAGYNEQFF; d_call: TRBD2; clone_size: .; j_call: TRBJ2-1; v_call: TRBV19
cdr3_nt: TGTGCCAGCAGTGACTCATTACAGGGGGCAACAGATACGCAGTATTTT; cdr3_aa: CASSDSLQGATDTQYF; d_call: TRBD1; clone_size: .; j_call: TRBJ2-3; v_call: TRBV6-4
cdr3_nt: TGTGCCAGCAGCTTAAGGCCTCTAGGGATGCCTAGCGCTTACAATGAGCAGTTCTTC; cdr3_aa: CASSLRPLGMPSAYNEQFF; d_call: .; clone_size: .; j_call: TRBJ2-1; v_call: TRBV7-9
cdr3_nt: TGTGCTAGTGGTTTGGTAATTGGCAACACTGAAGCTTTCTTT; cdr3_aa: CASGLVIGNTEAFF; d_call: .; clone_size: .; j_call: TRBJ1-1; v_call: TRBV12-5
cdr3_nt: TGTGCCAGCACCAAAGCCGGGACAGGGGTCACCGGGGAGCTGTTTTTT; cdr3_aa: CASTKAGTGVTGELFF; d_call: TRBD1; clone_size: .; j_call: TRBJ2-2; v_call: TRBV9
cdr3_nt: TGTGCCAGCAGAAACAGGTACTCTGAAGCTTTCTTT; cdr3_aa: CASRNRYSEAFF; d_call: .; clone_size: .; j_call: TRBJ1-1; v_call: TRBV6-1
cdr3_nt: TGTGCCAGCCACAGGGGAGTTGTTGGAAACACCATATATTTT; cdr3_aa: CASHRGVVGNTIYF; d_call: TRBD1; clone_size: .; j_call: TRBJ1-3; v_call: TRBV7-2
cdr3_nt: TGTGCCAGCAGCATAGGGTACAGGGCAGGACAGCCCCAGCATTTT; cdr3_aa: CASSIGYRAGQPQHF; d_call: .; clone_size: .; j_call: TRBJ1-5; v_call: TRBV7-8
cdr3_nt: TGTGCCAGCAGCCACCCCTCTTGGCGGGAGTGGCAATACTTC; cdr3_aa: CASSHPSWREWQYF; d_call: TRBD2; clone_size: .; j_call: TRBJ2-7; v_call: TRBV11-2
cdr3_nt: TGTGCCAGCAGTGCATACACAGGGGTAGGCGACGAGCAGTACTTC; cdr3_aa: CASSAYTGVGDEQYF; d_call: TRBD1; clone_size: .; j_call: TRBJ2-7; v_call: TRBV11-2
cdr3_nt: TGCGCCAGCAGCCAAGAGGGGGGGCACTACGAGCAGTACTTC; cdr3_aa: CASSQEGGHYEQYF; d_call: .; clone_size: .; j_call: TRBJ2-7; v_call: TRBV4-3
cdr3_nt: TGCGCCAGCAGCCAAGGGACAGTACCTTACGAGCAGTACTTC; cdr3_aa: CASSQGTVPYEQYF; d_call: .; clone_size: .; j_call: TRBJ2-7; v_call: TRBV4-1
cdr3_nt: TGTGCCTGGAGTGTAGGGTCGGAGGTGCAGTACTTC; cdr3_aa: CAWSVGSEVQYF; d_call: .; clone_size: .; j_call: TRBJ2-7; v_call: TRBV30
cdr3_nt: TGTGCCAGCAGCCTTCGGCCGGACAGCTATGGCTACACCTTC; cdr3_aa: CASSLRPDSYGYTF; d_call: .; clone_size: .; j_call: TRBJ1-2; v_call: TRBV5-5
cdr3_nt: TGTGCCAGCAGCTTGGGCGGGGCCTCCTACGAGCAGTACTTC; cdr3_aa: CASSLGGASYEQYF; d_call: .; clone_size: .; j_call: TRBJ2-7; v_call: TRBV5-4
cdr3_nt: TGCAGCGCCACAGGGGCCCTGAACACTGAAGCTTTCTTT; cdr3_aa: CSATGALNTEAFF; d_call: TRBD1; clone_size: .; j_call: TRBJ1-1; v_call: TRBV29-1
cdr3_nt: TGTGCCAGCAGATCAGGGGTTTCGGGCAATCAGCCCCAGCATTTT; cdr3_aa: CASRSGVSGNQPQHF; d_call: .; clone_size: .; j_call: TRBJ1-5; v_call: TRBV6-1